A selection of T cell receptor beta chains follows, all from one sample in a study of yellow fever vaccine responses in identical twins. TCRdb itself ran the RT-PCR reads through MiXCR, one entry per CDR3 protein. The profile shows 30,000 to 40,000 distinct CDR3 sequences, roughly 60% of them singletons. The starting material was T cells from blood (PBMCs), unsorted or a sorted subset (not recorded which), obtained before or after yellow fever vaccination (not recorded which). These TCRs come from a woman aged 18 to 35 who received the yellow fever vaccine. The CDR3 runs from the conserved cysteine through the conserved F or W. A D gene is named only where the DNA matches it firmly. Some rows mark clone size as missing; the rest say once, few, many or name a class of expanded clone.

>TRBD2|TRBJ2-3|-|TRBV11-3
TGTGCCAGCAGGCCCAGCGGGAGAGGAGAGGATACGCAGTATTTT
CASRPSGRGEDTQYF
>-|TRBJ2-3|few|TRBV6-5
TGTGCCAGCAGTTACGGGGAGGGCACAGATACGCAGTATTTT
CASSYGEGTDTQYF
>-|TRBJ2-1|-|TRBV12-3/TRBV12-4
TGTGCCAGCAGTGCAGTATCCGGGACTTCCTACAATGAGCAGTTCTTC
CASSAVSGTSYNEQFF
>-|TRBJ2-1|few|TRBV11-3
TGTGCCAGCAGCCAAGACAATGAGCAGTTCTTC
CASSQDNEQFF
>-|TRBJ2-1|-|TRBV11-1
TGTGCCAGCAGCTTAGTTGGGGGCGAGCAGTTCTTC
CASSLVGGEQFF
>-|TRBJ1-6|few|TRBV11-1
TGTGCCAGCAGCTTAGACGGGGCCCCTCGTACCCTCCACTTT
CASSLDGAPRTLHF
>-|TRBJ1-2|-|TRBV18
TGTGCCAGCTCACCTGACGGGGGTGGCTACACCTTC
CASSPDGGGYTF
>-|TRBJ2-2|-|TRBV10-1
TGCGCCAGCAGTCTCATGCCGGGGGCCACCGGGGAGCTGTTTTTT
CASSLMPGATGELFF
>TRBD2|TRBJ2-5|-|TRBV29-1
TGTGGGGCCGGGGGGGACAAGACCCAGTACTTC
CGAGGDKTQYF
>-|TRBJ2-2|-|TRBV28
TGTGCCAGCCTCGACGGGATGAACACCGGGGAGCTGTTTTTT
CASLDGMNTGELFF
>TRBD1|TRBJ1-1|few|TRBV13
TGTGCCAGCAGGATAGGGACAGGGAACACTGAAGCTTTCTTT
CASRIGTGNTEAFF
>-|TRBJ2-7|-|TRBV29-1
TGCAGCGTTGGGGACACACCCAGCTCCTACGAGCAGTACTTC
CSVGDTPSSYEQYF
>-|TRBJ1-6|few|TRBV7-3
TGTGCCAGCAGCTTAATGGCGACTAATAATTCACCCCTCCACTTT
CASSLMATNNSPLHF
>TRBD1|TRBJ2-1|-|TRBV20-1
TGCAGTGCTAGAGTCTTGGCGGGACAGGTTGCCAATGAGCAGTTCTTC
CSARVLAGQVANEQFF
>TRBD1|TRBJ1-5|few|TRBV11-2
TGTGCCAGCAGCTTATCGACAGGGAGGGGCAATCAGCCCCAGCATTTT
CASSLSTGRGNQPQHF
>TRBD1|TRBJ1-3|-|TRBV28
TGTGCCAGCAGTTGGACAGGGGCGTCCGGAAACACCATATATTTT
CASSWTGASGNTIYF
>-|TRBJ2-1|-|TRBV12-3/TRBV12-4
TGTGCCAGCAGTGCGGACTACAATGAGCAGTTCTTC
CASSADYNEQFF
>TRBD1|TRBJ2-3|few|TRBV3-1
TGTGCCAGCAGCCCCGACAGGGGCCTCTTCTTTAGCACAGATACGCAGTATTTT
CASSPDRGLFFSTDTQYF
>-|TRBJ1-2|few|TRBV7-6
TGTGCCAGCAGCTTAGGACAGTCGGCGAAGGGCTACACCTTC
CASSLGQSAKGYTF
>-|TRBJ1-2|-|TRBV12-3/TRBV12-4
TGTGCCAGCAGCCCCCCCCTAAGGGGCGACTATGGCTACACCTTC
CASSPPLRGDYGYTF
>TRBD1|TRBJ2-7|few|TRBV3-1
TGTGCCAGCAGCCAGCCGGGACAGGGTTACGAGCAGTACTTC
CASSQPGQGYEQYF
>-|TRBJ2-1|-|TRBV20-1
TGCAGTGCTTTTGACAGCTATGAGCAGTTCTTC
CSAFDSYEQFF
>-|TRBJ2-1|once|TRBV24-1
TGTGCCTACACGGAGGGGGTTGGGGGCCGATACAATGAGCAGTTCTTC
CAYTEGVGGRYNEQFF
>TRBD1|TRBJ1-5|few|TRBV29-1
TGCAGCGTTGCACAGGGGGCAAGCAATCAGCCCCAGCATTTT
CSVAQGASNQPQHF
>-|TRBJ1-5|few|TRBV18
TGTGCCAGCTCACCACGTCCCATTACAGGGCAGCCCCAGCATTTT
CASSPRPITGQPQHF
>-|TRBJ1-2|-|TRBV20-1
TGCAGTGCTAGAGCCCCTCCGGGGGAAGGCTATGGCTACACCTTC
CSARAPPGEGYGYTF
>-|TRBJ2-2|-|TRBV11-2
TGTGCCAGCAGCTTAGGAGGTGGGAACACCGGGGAGCTGTTTTTT
CASSLGGGNTGELFF
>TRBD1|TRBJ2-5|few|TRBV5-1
TGCGCCAGCAGCTTGGCCCGGACAGGGTTCCGACGGGAGACCCAGTACTTC
CASSLARTGFRRETQYF
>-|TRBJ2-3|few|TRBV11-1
TGTGCCAGCAGCGCCTTTTTGGGAGTCACAGATACGCAGTATTTT
CASSAFLGVTDTQYF
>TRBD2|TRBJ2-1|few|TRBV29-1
TGCAGCTTTGGACTAGCGGGAGAGCATGAGCAGTTCTTC
CSFGLAGEHEQFF
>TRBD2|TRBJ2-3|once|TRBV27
TGTGCCAGCAGTTTTTCTAGCGGGGACATAGATACGCAGTATTTT
CASSFSSGDIDTQYF